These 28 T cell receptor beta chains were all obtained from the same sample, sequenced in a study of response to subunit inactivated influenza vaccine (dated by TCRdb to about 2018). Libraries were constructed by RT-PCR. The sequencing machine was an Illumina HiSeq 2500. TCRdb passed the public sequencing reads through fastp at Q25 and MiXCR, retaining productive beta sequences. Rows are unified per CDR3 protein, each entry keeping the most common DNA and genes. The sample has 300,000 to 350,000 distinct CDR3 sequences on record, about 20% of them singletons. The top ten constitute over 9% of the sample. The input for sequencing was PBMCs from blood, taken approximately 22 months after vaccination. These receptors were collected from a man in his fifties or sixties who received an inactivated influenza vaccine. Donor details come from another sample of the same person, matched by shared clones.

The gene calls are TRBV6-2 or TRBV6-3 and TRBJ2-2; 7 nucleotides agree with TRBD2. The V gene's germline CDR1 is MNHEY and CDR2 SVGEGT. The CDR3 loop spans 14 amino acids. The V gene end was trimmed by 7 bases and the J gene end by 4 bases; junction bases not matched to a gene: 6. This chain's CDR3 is CASTGLRVTGELFF. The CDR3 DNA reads TGTGCCAGCACGGGACTAAGAGTCACCGGGGAGCTGTTTTTT.

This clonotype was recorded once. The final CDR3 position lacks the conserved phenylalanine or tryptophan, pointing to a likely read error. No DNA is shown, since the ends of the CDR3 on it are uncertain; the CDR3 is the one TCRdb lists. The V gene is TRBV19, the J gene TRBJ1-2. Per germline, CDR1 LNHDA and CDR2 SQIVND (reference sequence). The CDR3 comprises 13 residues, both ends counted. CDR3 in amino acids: CASSTYSGNLQRT.

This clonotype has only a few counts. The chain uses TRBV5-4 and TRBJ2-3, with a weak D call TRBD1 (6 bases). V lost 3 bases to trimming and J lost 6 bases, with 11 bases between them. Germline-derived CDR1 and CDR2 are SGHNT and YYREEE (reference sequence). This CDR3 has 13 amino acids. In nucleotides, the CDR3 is TGTGCCAGCAGCTATACAGGGATGGATACGCAGTATTTT. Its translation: CASSYTGMDTQYF.

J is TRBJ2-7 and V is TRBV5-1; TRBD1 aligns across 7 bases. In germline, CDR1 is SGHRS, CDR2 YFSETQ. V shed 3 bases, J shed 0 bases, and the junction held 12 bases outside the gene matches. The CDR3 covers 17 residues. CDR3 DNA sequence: TGCGCCAGCAGCTGGAACATGGGACAGACTTTCTCCTACGAGCAGTACTTC. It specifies CASSWNMGQTFSYEQYF.

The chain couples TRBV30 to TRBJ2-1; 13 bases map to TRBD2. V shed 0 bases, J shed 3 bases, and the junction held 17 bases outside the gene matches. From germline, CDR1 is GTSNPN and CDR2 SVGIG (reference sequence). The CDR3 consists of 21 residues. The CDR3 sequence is CAWSVLPRLLAGGLRYNEQFF. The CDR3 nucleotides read TGTGCCTGGAGTGTACTTCCGCGACTACTAGCGGGGGGGCTGCGCTACAATGAGCAGTTCTTC.

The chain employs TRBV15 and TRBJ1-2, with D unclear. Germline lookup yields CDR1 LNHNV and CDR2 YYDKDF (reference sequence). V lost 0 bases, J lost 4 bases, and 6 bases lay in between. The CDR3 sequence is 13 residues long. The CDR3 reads CATSRDGIYGYTF. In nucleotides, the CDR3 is TGTGCCACCAGCAGAGATGGGATCTATGGCTACACCTTC.

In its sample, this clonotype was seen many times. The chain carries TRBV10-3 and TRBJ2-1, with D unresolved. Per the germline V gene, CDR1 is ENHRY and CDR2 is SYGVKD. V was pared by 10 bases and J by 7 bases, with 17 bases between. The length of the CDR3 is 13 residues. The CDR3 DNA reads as TGTGCCACTCGCCCACGACAAGGGAATGAGCAGTTCTTC. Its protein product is CATRPRQGNEQFF.

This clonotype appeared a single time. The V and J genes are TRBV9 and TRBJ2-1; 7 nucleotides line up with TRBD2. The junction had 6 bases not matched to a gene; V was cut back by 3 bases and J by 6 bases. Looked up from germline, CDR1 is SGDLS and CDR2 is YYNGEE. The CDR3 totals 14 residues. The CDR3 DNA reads TGTGCCAGCAGCGGACCGACTAGCCCCAATGAGCAGTTCTTC. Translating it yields CASSGPTSPNEQFF. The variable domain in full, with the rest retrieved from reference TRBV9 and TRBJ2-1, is DSGVTQTPKHLITATGQRVTLRCSPRSGDLSVYWYQQSLDQGLQFLIQYYNGEERAKGNILERFSAQQFPDLHSELNLSSLELGDSALYFCASSGPTSPNEQFFGPGTRLTVL.

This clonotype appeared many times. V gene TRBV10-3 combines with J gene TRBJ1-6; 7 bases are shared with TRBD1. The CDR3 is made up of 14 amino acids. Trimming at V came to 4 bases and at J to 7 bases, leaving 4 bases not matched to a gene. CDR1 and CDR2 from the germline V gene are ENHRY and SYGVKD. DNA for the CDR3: TGTGCCATCAGTGGGGGGACAGAGAATTCACCCCTCCACTTT. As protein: CAISGGTENSPLHF.

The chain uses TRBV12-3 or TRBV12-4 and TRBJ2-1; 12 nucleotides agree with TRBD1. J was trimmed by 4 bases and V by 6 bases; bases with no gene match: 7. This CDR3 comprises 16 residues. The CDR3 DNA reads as TGTGCCAGCAGCCCCCTGGGACAGGGGGCGTACAATGAGCAGTTCTTC. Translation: CASSPLGQGAYNEQFF.

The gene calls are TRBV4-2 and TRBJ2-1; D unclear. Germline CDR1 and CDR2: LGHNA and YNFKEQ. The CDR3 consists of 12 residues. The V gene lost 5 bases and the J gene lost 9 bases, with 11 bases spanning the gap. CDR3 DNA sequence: TGTGCCAGCAGCGGGCCTGGTGGTGAGCAGTTCTTC. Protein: CASSGPGGEQFF.

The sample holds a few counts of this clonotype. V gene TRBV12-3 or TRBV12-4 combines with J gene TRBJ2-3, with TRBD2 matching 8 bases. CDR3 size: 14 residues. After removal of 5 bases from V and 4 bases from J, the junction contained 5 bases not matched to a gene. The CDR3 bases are TGTGCCAGCAGTCGGGAGGGCCTGGCAGATACGCAGTATTTT. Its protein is CASSREGLADTQYF.

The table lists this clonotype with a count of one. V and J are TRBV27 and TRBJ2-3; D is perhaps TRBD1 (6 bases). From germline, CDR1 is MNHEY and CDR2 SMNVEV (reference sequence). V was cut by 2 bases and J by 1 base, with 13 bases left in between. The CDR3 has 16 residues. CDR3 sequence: CASSLLTGLGTDTQYF. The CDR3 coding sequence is TGTGCCAGCAGTTTACTAACAGGGTTAGGCACAGATACGCAGTATTTT.

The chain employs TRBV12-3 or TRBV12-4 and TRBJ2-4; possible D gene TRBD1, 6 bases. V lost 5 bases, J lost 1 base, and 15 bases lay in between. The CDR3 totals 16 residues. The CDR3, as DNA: TGTGCCAGCAGTGATACAGGGAGAGGGGCCAAAAACATTCAGTACTTC. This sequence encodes CASSDTGRGAKNIQYF.

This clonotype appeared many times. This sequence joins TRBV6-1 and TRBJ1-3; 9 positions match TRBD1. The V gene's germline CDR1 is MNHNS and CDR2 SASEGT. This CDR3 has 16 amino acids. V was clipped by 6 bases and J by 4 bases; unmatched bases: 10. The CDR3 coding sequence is TGTGCCAGCAGCCCTCCCGGGACAGGGTACGGAAACACCATATATTTT. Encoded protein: CASSPPGTGYGNTIYF.

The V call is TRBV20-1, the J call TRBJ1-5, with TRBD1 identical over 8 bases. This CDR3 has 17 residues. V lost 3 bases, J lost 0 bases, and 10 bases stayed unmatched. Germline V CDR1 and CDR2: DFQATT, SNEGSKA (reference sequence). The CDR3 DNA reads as TGCAGTGCTAGGGACAGGACAGGGTCTGCTAGCAATCAGCCCCAGCATTTT. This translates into CSARDRTGSASNQPQHF.

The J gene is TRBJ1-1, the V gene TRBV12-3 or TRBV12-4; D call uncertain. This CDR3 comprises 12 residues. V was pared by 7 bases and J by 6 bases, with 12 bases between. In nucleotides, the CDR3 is TGTGCCAGCACGGGGAGGGAGGCTGAAGCTTTCTTT. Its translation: CASTGREAEAFF.

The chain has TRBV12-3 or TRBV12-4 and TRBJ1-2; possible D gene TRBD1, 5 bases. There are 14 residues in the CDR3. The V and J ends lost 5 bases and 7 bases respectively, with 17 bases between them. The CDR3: CASSQTKGRSGYTF. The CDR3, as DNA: TGTGCCAGCAGTCAAACCAAGGGACGTTCTGGCTACACCTTC.

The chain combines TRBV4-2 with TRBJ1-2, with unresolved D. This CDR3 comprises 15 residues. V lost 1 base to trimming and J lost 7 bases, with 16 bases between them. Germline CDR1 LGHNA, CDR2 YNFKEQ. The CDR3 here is CASSQGAEVAAGYTF. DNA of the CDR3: TGTGCCAGCAGCCAAGGCGCGGAAGTTGCTGCTGGCTACACCTTC.

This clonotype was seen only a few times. This chain's CDR3 is CASSLADLAGGEQFF. The CDR3 coding sequence is TGCGCCAGCAGCTTGGCCGACCTAGCGGGCGGTGAGCAGTTCTTC. The genes are TRBV5-1 and TRBJ2-1; 8 bases agree with TRBD2. J lost 9 bases, V lost 0 bases, and 8 bases had no gene match. The CDR3 consists of 15 residues. In germline, CDR1 is SGHRS, CDR2 YFSETQ.

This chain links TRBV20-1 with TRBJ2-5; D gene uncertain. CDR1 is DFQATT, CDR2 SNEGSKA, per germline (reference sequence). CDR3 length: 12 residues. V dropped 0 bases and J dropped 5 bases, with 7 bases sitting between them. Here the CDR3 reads CSARDFGETQYF. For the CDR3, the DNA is TGCAGTGCTAGAGATTTTGGCGAGACCCAGTACTTC.

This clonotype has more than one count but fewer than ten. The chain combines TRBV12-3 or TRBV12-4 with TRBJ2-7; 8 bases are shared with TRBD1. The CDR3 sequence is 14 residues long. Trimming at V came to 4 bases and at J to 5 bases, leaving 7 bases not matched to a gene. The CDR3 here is CASSSQGAWDEQYF. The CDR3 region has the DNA TGTGCCAGCAGTTCCCAGGGGGCCTGGGACGAGCAGTACTTC.

Here the CDR3 DNA reads TGTGCCAGGACCTCGGCCGGGAGGACAAGGGGGACTGAAGCTTTCTTT. Translating gives CARTSAGRTRGTEAFF. The chain uses TRBV21-1 and TRBJ1-1; TRBD1, the table's D call, was not compared with the DNA. TRBV21-1 has pseudogene status. CDR3 length equals 16 residues.

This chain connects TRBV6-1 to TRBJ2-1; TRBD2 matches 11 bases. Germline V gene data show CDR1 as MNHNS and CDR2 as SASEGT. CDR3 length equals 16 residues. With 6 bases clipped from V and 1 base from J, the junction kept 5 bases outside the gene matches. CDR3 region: CASSRLAGRSYNEQFF. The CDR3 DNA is TGTGCCAGCAGCCGACTAGCGGGGAGGTCCTACAATGAGCAGTTCTTC.

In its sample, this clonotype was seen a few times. The CDR3 DNA is TGCAGTGCCAGGGCCCCACTAGCGGGGGGCCGGGAGCAGTTCTTC. This sequence encodes CSARAPLAGGREQFF. This rearrangement joins TRBV20-1 to TRBJ2-1; 12 positions agree with TRBD2. With V trimmed by 6 bases and J by 10 bases, 13 bases remained unmatched. Germline V gives CDR1 DFQATT, CDR2 SNEGSKA (reference sequence). CDR3 length equals 15 residues.

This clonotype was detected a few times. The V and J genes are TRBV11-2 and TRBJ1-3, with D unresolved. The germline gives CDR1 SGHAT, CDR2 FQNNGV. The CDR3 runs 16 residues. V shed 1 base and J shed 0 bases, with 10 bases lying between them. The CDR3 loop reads CASSLVTRSSGNTIYF. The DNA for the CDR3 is TGTGCCAGCAGCTTAGTGACCAGGTCCTCTGGAAACACCATATATTTT.

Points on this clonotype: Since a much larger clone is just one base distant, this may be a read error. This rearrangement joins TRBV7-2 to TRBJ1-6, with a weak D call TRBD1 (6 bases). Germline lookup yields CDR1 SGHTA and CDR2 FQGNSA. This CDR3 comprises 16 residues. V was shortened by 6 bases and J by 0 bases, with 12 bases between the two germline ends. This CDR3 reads CASSTDRSSYNSPLHF. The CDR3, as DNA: TGTGCCAGCAGTACCGACAGGAGCTCCTATAATTCACCCCTCCACTTT.

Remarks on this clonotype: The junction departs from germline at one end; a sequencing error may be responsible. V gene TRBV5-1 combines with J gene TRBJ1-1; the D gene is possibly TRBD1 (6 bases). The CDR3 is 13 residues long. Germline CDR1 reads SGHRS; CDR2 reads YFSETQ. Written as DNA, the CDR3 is TGCGCCAGCAACTTGGCAGGGGTCACTGAAGCTTTCTTT. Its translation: CASNLAGVTEAFF.